Listed here is a single T cell receptor beta chain. This clone was seen only a few times. Its antigen target is currently unknown. Base qualities were left out, and no much larger clone turns up one base away. The immunoSEQ Assay, a bias-controlled multiplex PCR, was used to amplify TCRbeta CDR3 regions from genomic DNA. The source study handled its data this way. Nucleated cell counts per sample were estimated from amplification of reference gene primers within the assay. Sequence reads were collapsed and filtered to measure the absolute abundance of every unique TCRbeta CDR3 rearrangement. For each sample, productive Simpson clonality was calculated as the square root of Simpson's diversity index over productive rearrangements. Held by TCRdb, this immuneACCESS table contains in-frame sequences only and omits some clones. Under half of the omission traces to an unresolved V gene where checked; the cause of the rest is unknown. From that table come the V and J calls and clone size; the DNA was used to work out D and trimming. The sample records roughly 200,000 clones, about 83% of which are singletons. 15% to 20% of the sample is in the top ten clones.

This entry is derived from a study of blood T cell repertoires in COVID-19 (TCRdb year 2020). Background on the whole study: The collaborator samples originated in the United States, Italy and Spain and spanned the acute and convalescent phases of COVID-19. Where available, HLA class I and class II types were taken from metadata supplied by the sample provider and were not determined by assay-based typing. The repertoires were released in a freely available public database intended as a resource for research on the immune response to SARS-CoV-2. The samples were drawn from two sources: the first 160 participants of the ongoing ImmuneRACE study, and over 1,000 subjects contributed by 6 global collaborators. A de-identified subject ID, COVID-19 status, age in years and sex were almost always included in the sample metadata. Subjects who had been exposed to COVID-19, were actively infected with it, or had recovered from it provided the deeply sampled blood TCRbeta repertoires that made up the dataset. The material from the prospective study consisted of cDNA or gDNA derived from T cells, B-cell-depleted T cells, or PBMCs. The research as a whole found: The amount of clinical and demographic metadata varied by source and participant and was provided uncurated.

CDR1 and CDR2, per the germline V gene, are SGHRS and YFSETQ. Relative to germline, V is 7 bases shorter and J is 4 bases shorter, with 17 bases between their ends. The CDR3 runs 15 amino acids, cysteine and phenylalanine included. Only CDR3 DNA remains: 45 bases, in frame from the first base. At one collaborating source in Seattle, patients were enrolled during active infection and were followed longitudinally through the course of disease. The collaborating institutions used their own protocols to collect whole blood in K2EDTA tubes. Collaborator samples were shipped for TCRbeta analysis as frozen whole blood, isolated PBMCs, or DNA extracted from either sample type.

Sequencing used peripheral blood. The chain is assembled from TRBV5-1 and TRBJ1-4; the D region possibly corresponds to TRBD1 (5 bases align). The TCR sequence derives from an older person with COVID-19, enrolled during active disease. The CDR3 here reads CASAGTGGLNEKLFF. The bases are TGCGCCAGCGCAGGCACAGGCGGTCTTAATGAAAAACTGTTTTTT.